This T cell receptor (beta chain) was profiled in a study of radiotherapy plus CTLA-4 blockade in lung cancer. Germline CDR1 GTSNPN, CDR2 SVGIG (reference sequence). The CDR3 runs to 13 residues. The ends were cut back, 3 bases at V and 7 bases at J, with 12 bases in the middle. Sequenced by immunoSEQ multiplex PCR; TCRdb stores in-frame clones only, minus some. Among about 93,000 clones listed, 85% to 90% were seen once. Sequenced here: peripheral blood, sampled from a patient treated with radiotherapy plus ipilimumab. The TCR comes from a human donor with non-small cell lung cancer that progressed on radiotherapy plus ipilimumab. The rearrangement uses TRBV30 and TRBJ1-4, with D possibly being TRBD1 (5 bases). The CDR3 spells CAWRQAGSEKLFF. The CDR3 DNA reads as TGTGCCTGGAGACAGGCGGGTAGTGAAAAACTGTTTTTT.